This record covers a single TCR beta chain. Participants were aged roughly 18 to 90 years, lived in 20 to 30 US areas, and enrolled virtually. Resolution of symptoms, clearance, or two negative PCRs was present in recovered Cohort 3 donors. In the authors' workflow: Amplification of reference gene primers was used by the study to estimate nucleated cell counts. The protocol was immunoSEQ multiplex PCR, while the TCRdb copy is restricted to in-frame clones and leaves out a portion. Clone size and the V and J calls come from that table; the DNA yielded D and trimming. The data hold roughly 360,000 clones, with about four fifths observed a single time. The data are from a study of blood T cell repertoires in COVID-19. Study-level background: From T cells, B-cell-depleted T cells, or PBMCs came the material, which was cDNA or gDNA.

The clonotype was recovered from a woman in her forties or fifties who had recovered from COVID-19. Sequencing used PBMCs or T cells enriched from blood (not recorded which).

This CDR3 reads CASSPRQGGEQYF. The CDR3 nucleotides read TGTGCCAGCAGTCCCCGGCAGGGTGGCGAGCAGTACTTC. The chain links TRBV12-3 or TRBV12-4 to TRBJ2-7, with D perhaps matching TRBD1 (5 bases). V was pared by 5 bases and J by 6 bases, with 14 bases between. The CDR3 runs to 13 residues.